This T cell receptor (beta chain) is from a study of breast tumors, draining lymph nodes, adjacent tissues. Looked up from germline, CDR1 is ENHRY and CDR2 is SYGVKD. Trimming cost V 3 bases and J 6 bases, with 9 bases left between them. This CDR3 spans 12 amino acids. TCRdb processed the multiplex PCR reads anew with MiXCR; each CDR3 protein has one entry. The table lists about 13,000 distinct CDR3 sequences, roughly 62% of them singletons, with roughly 49% in the top ten. On this clonotype itself: Its specificity is unknown.

General study points: Luminal-like breast cancer showed significantly greater tumor-nontumor repertoire similarity than basal-like breast cancer did. Compared with lymph nodes, tumors were less diverse; compared with nontumor tissue, more. Data only fit, rather than demonstrated, lymph node origin of most tumor T cells.

Material for sequencing was tumor-adjacent breast tissue. This rearrangement joins TRBV10-3 to TRBJ2-7; D gene uncertain. The origin of this receptor is a female donor with breast cancer. Some clones in this sample may be carry-over from other donors' samples. CDR3 sequence (DNA): TGTGCCATCAGTGAACAAGTTGCCGAGCAGTACTTC. Encoded protein: CAISEQVAEQYF.